Listed below are T cell receptor beta chains from one sample, sequenced in a study of blood T cell repertoires in COVID-19. TCRdb's table, derived via immunoSEQ multiplex PCR, lists solely in-frame clones and lacks some. The sample lists around 93,000 clones, around 81% occurring once. Sequencing was done on a sample of peripheral blood. The receptor set was obtained from a man aged 60 to 69 with acute or convalescent COVID-19. Each CDR3 is given with its conserved first and last residue. D genes are given only for firm matches.

TRBJ2-6,TRBV7-3,.,CASSLFGLPSQGSGANVLTF
TRBJ2-1,TRBV24-1,TRBD2,CATSDFGGDEQFF
TRBJ1-2,TRBV18,.,CASSPSQDSGYTF
TRBJ1-4,TRBV30,.,CAWSVGTGGVEKLFF
TRBJ2-5,TRBV3-1/TRBV3-2,TRBD2,CASSPGASGTRETQYF
TRBJ1-1,TRBV11-3,.,CASSYNPGDGAEAFF
TRBJ1-5,TRBV6-5,.,CASSPRVSRQHF
TRBJ2-7,TRBV5-1,TRBD1,CASSLAGQGAVNEQYF
TRBJ2-5,TRBV19,TRBD2,CASSNIAGAETQYF
TRBJ2-7,TRBV12-3/TRBV12-4,.,CASSFSLYEQYF
TRBJ2-2,TRBV6-2/TRBV6-3,TRBD2,CASSFGSGRGGTGELFF
TRBJ2-1,TRBV7-3,.,CASSPGTGGEQFF
TRBJ2-5,TRBV3-1/TRBV3-2,TRBD2,CASSLSGSRETQYF
TRBJ2-4,TRBV30,TRBD2,CAWSSGGASNIQYF
TRBJ2-2,TRBV6-5,TRBD2,CASSYETSRVTGELFF
TRBJ1-1,TRBV6-5,TRBD1,CASSLQGGSTEAFF
TRBJ2-5,TRBV10-1,TRBD2,CASSVGLAVQETQYF
TRBJ2-2,TRBV19,.,CASNSGRNTGELFF
TRBJ2-1,TRBV6-6,TRBD2,CASSVPLAGGNDEQFF
TRBJ1-1,TRBV9,TRBD1,CASSVAGQGNTEAFF
TRBJ1-1,TRBV5-1,.,CASSLNTNTEAFF
TRBJ1-3,TRBV11-2,TRBD1,CASDRDVSGNTIYF
TRBJ1-1,TRBV19,TRBD1,CASTIGPRTGGNTEAFF
TRBJ1-2,TRBV12-3/TRBV12-4,TRBD1,CASSSTGAGGYTF
TRBJ1-2,TRBV24-1,TRBD1,CATSDLGTGGSYGYTF
TRBJ1-5,TRBV6-2/TRBV6-3,.,CASSSLGQPQHF
TRBJ2-3,TRBV6-1,TRBD1,CASSAGQGVGGDTQYF
TRBJ1-1,TRBV7-9,.,CASSLLLYTEAFF
TRBJ1-3,TRBV9,TRBD1,CASSPGQVLSGNTIYF
TRBJ1-1,TRBV5-1,TRBD1,CASSNGQGGLEAFF
TRBJ2-1,TRBV28,TRBD2,CASSPEQTSGRALEQFF
TRBJ2-3,TRBV14,.,CASSQVPRALSTDTQYF
TRBJ1-1,TRBV5-4,.,CASSLEADMNTEAFF
TRBJ2-1,TRBV7-2,TRBD1,CASSLALTGGLNEQFF
TRBJ1-6,TRBV6-5,TRBD1,CASSYGDREYGSPLHF
TRBJ2-7,TRBV21-1,.,CASSKAKDRIENEQYF
TRBJ2-3,TRBV7-3,TRBD2,CASSLFPGTTISGTQYF
TRBJ2-7,TRBV18,TRBD1,CASSPGGQGSGEQYF
TRBJ2-3,TRBV30,.,CAWILGGHTDTQYF
TRBJ2-1,TRBV11-2,TRBD2,CASSLERGGGGYNEQFF
TRBJ2-3,TRBV29-1,.,CSVREGADTQYF
TRBJ2-1,TRBV7-9,.,CASGSITRDEQFF
TRBJ2-1,TRBV7-2,TRBD2,CASSPRGSGSNEQFF
TRBJ2-7,TRBV27,TRBD1,CASNRQGGILPYF
TRBJ1-5,TRBV21-1,.,CASSPLPGQGFGNQPQHF
TRBJ1-5,TRBV5-6,.,CASSLGVYSNQPQHF
TRBJ2-2,TRBV2,.,CASTAGWITGELFF
TRBJ2-3,TRBV30,TRBD2,CAWISGGANTQYF
TRBJ2-3,TRBV3-1/TRBV3-2,.,CASSQDRGDTQYF
TRBJ2-2,TRBV28,TRBD1,CASRTGTETGELFF
TRBJ1-1,TRBV29-1,TRBD1,CSVGTGKAEAFF
TRBJ2-3,TRBV27,TRBD2,CASSLWGGTDTQYF
TRBJ2-1,TRBV11-3,TRBD2,CASSLLAGHTYNEQFF
TRBJ2-1,TRBV27,.,CASSLGLENNEQFF
TRBJ1-2,TRBV7-8,TRBD1,CASTIGTGGANGYTF